This TCR beta chain originates from a study of cytomegalovirus exposure and HLA in healthy donors. The CDR3 runs 14 residues. Germline loops: CDR1 SNHLY, CDR2 FYNNEI. V lost 6 bases and J lost 6; bases outside the gene matches: 9. The PCR used 60 Vbeta and 13 Jbeta primers. Data came from immunoSEQ multiplex PCR; TCRdb stores just in-frame clones and leaves some out. This table has some 100,000 clones, roughly 79% appearing once. The receptor was isolated from a woman aged 50 to 60 in good health and CMV-seropositive. The chain uses TRBV2 and TRBJ1-1; the match to TRBD1 covers 8 bases. Sequences were obtained from PBMCs. CDR3 bases: TGTGCCAGCAGACCCGGACAGGGCGGCGCTGAAGCTTTCTTT. Translating it yields CASRPGQGGAEAFF.